Here is one T cell receptor (beta chain) with its context. This clone has a single count. Its binding antigen is unknown. Base quality data are lacking; no much larger clone is found one base away. Whole blood was collected in K2EDTA tubes by collaborating institutions according to the institutions' own protocols. For TCRbeta analysis, collaborator samples were shipped as frozen whole blood, as isolated PBMCs, or as DNA extracted from either sample type. This entry belongs to a study of blood T cell repertoires in COVID-19 (dated by TCRdb to the early 2020s). Background on the whole study: Samples from collaborators originated in the United States, Italy and Spain and spanned both the acute and convalescent phases of COVID-19. The prospective study material was composed of cDNA or gDNA derived from T cells, B-cell-depleted T cells, or PBMCs. The dataset comprised deeply sampled blood TCRbeta repertoires from subjects exposed to, actively infected with, or recovered from COVID-19. The repertoires were released in a freely available public database intended as a resource for research on the immune response to SARS-CoV-2. The samples were drawn from two sources: the first 160 participants of the ongoing ImmuneRACE study, and about 1,300 subjects contributed by 6 global collaborators. The sample metadata nearly always contained a de-identified subject ID, COVID-19 status, age in years and sex. Where HLA class I and class II types were available, the types were taken from metadata supplied by the sample provider, not from assay-based typing. The full study reports these points: Clinical and demographic metadata were provided uncurated, with the amount varying by source and participant.

TCRbeta CDR3 regions were amplified from genomic DNA by means of the immunoSEQ Assay, a bias-controlled multiplex PCR. From the authors' description of their analysis: Within the assay, amplification of reference gene primers was used to estimate how many nucleated cells each sample contained. To quantify the absolute abundance of each unique TCRbeta CDR3 rearrangement, sequence reads were collapsed and filtered. For each sample, productive Simpson clonality was calculated by taking the square root of Simpson's diversity index across productive rearrangements. The clones in this table, taken by TCRdb from immuneACCESS, are in-frame only. Not every clone is retained; where verified, under half of the shortfall comes from an unresolved V gene, and the cause of the rest is unknown. The D gene and trimming were derived from the DNA, and the V and J assignments and clone size from that table. The sample has some 100,000 clones on record, around nine tenths of them singletons. In total, the top ten clones hold about a tenth of the sample.

In the germline V gene, CDR1 corresponds to KGHDR and CDR2 to SFDVKD. The CDR3 measures 16 amino acids from cysteine to phenylalanine. The sequence is cut down to CDR3 DNA, 48 bases in frame from base 1. V is pared back by 4 bases and J by 4 bases, with 15 bases lying between the germline termini. The TCR sequence derives from a man aged 45-65 years with acute or convalescent COVID-19. Sequenced material: peripheral blood. The sequence is built from TRBV24-1 and TRBJ2-2, and possibly TRBD2, on 5 matching bases. The sequenced DNA is TGTGCCACCAGTGACCCCCGGACTGTAGGCACCGGGGAGCTGTTTTTT. Protein translation: CATSDPRTVGTGELFF.